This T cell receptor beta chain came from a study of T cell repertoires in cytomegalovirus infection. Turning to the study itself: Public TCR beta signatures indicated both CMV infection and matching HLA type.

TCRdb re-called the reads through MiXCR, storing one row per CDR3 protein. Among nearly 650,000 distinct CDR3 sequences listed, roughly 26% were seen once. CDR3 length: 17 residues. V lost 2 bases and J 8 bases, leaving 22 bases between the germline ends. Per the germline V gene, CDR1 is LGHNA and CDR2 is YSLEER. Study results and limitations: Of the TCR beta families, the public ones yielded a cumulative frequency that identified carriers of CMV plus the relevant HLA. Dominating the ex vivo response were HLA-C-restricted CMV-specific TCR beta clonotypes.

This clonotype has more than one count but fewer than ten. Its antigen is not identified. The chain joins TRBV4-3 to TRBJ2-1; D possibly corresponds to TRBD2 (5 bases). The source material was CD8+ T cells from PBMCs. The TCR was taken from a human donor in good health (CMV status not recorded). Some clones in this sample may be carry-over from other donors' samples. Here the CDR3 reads CASSQLELPQPGDEQFF. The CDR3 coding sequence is TGCGCCAGCAGCCAATTAGAGCTCCCGCAACCCGGGGATGAGCAGTTCTTC.